Shown below are 17 T cell receptor beta chains from a single sample sequenced in a study of beta chain features in type 1 diabetes. The investigators reverse transcribed all of the isolated RNA, so they sequenced expressed TCRB transcripts. Sequencing used immunoSEQ multiplex PCR; TCRdb keeps in-frame clones, though not all of them. The sample carries about 350,000 clones, roughly 21% recorded once. The specimen was naive CD4+ T cells from blood. All receptors derive from a woman aged 18 to 35 in good health.

V usage is TRBV11-2 and J usage is TRBJ2-7; 11 bases fit TRBD2. The CDR3 has 17 residues. The V gene's germline CDR1 is SGHAT and CDR2 FQNNGV. Trimming at V came to 3 bases and at J to 2 bases, leaving 9 bases not matched to a gene. This CDR3 is CASSFSTSGRSAYEQYF. CDR3 sequence (DNA): TGTGCCAGCAGCTTTTCCACTAGCGGGAGATCGGCCTACGAGCAGTACTTC.

The chain links TRBV4-1 to TRBJ1-3, with D perhaps matching TRBD1 (5 bases). Germline V CDR1 and CDR2: MGHRA, YSYEKL. CDR3 length: 16 amino acids. Between the trimmed V and J ends, which lost 1 base and 1 base, there was a span of 11 bases. CDR3 protein: CASSQGGGFSGNTIYF. In DNA, the CDR3 is TGCGCCAGCAGCCAAGGGGGGGGTTTTTCTGGAAACACCATATATTTT.

The chain recombines TRBV2 with TRBJ2-3, with TRBD2 matching over 8 bases. The CDR3 loop spans 17 amino acids. Trimming removed 5 bases from V and 6 bases from J; junction bases left unmatched: 16. Germline CDR1 SNHLY, CDR2 FYNNEI. CDR3 loop: CASSRLRDTSGLDTQYF. Written as DNA, the CDR3 is TGTGCCAGCAGTCGATTAAGGGATACTAGCGGACTGGATACGCAGTATTTT.

V is TRBV30 and J is TRBJ2-3; no reliable D call. The CDR3 runs 11 residues. CDR1 is GTSNPN, CDR2 SVGIG, per germline (reference sequence). V shed 4 bases and J shed 2 bases, with 4 bases lying between them. The CDR3 sequence: CAWTNTDTQYF. Written as DNA, the CDR3 is TGTGCCTGGACTAACACAGATACGCAGTATTTT. The full variable domain, rest sourced from reference TRBV30 and TRBJ2-3, is SQTIHQWPATLVQPVGSPLSLECTVEGTSNPNLYWYRQAAGRGLQLLFYSVGIGQISSEVPQNLSASRPQDRQFILSSKKLLLSDSGFYLCAWTNTDTQYFGPGTRLTVL.

This clone showed up just a few times. This chain connects TRBV7-3 to TRBJ2-3; TRBD2 matches at 12 bases. V dropped 5 bases and J dropped 3; count of bases not matched to a gene: 3. The CDR3 runs to 15 residues. Germline CDR1 SGHTA, CDR2 FQGTGA. CDR3 in DNA: TGTGCCAGCAGCAGGACTAGCGGGGAGACAGATACGCAGTATTTT. Its protein product is CASSRTSGETDTQYF.

This clone has only a few counts. The chain employs TRBV7-9 and TRBJ1-1, with TRBD1 identical over 10 bases. The J segment lost 6 bases and the V segment lost 5 bases, leaving 3 bases of the junction unmatched. There are 13 residues in the CDR3. CDR1 is SEHNR, CDR2 FQNEAQ, per germline (reference sequence). The CDR3: CASSPGTGAEAFF. As DNA, the CDR3 is TGTGCCAGCAGCCCCGGGACAGGGGCTGAAGCTTTCTTT.

This clone was detected a few times. The chain links TRBV7-9 to TRBJ2-1; 14 bases match TRBD2. The CDR3 is 16 residues long. V was clipped by 6 bases and J by 10 bases; unmatched bases: 11. Germline assignment: CDR1 SEHNR and CDR2 FQNEAQ (reference sequence). CDR3 bases: TGTGCCAGCAGGGATAACGGGACTAGCGGGAGAGGCGAGCAGTTCTTC. It is translated as CASRDNGTSGRGEQFF.

This chain links TRBV25-1 with TRBJ1-2; D gene ambiguous. V dropped 2 bases and J dropped 8 bases, with 12 bases sitting between them. The V gene's germline CDR1 is MGHDK and CDR2 SYGVNS. The CDR3 spans 13 residues. The CDR3 DNA follows: TGTGCCAGCAGTGAAGGGCACTGGTCCGGCTACACCTTC. Protein product: CASSEGHWSGYTF.

The chain uses TRBV10-3 and TRBJ2-5, with TRBD2 matching 9 bases. Germline V gene lookup returns CDR1 ENHRY and CDR2 SYGVKD. The CDR3 sequence is 13 residues long. Germline trimming cut 11 bases from V and 1 base from J; bases unmatched to any gene: 5. CDR3 region: CAAGGTVQETQYF. Written as DNA, the CDR3 is TGTGCCGCGGGAGGGACAGTCCAAGAGACCCAGTACTTC.

Worth noting for this clone: An end of the junction does not agree with germline; a read error may underlie this. This chain connects TRBV5-4 to TRBJ2-3, with a tentative D call TRBD2 (6 bases). CDR1 is SGHNT and CDR2 is YYREEE in the germline V gene (reference sequence). This CDR3 contains 15 residues. The CDR3 sequence is CASSQDWEASDTQYF. CDR3 DNA sequence: TGCGCCAGCAGCCAAGATTGGGAGGCGTCAGATACGCAGTATTTT.

The chain joins TRBV7-9 to TRBJ2-4, with D possibly matching TRBD1 (6 bases). The CDR3 spans 14 residues. In germline, CDR1 is SEHNR, CDR2 FQNEAQ (reference sequence). Trimming stripped 1 base from V and 8 bases from J, with 12 bases between. The CDR3 region is CASSLEQGWYIQYF. CDR3 bases: TGTGCCAGCAGCTTAGAGCAGGGGTGGTACATTCAGTACTTC.

The table lists this clone with a few counts. The chain carries TRBV7-3 and TRBJ1-2, with 10 bases aligning to TRBD1. The CDR3 totals 13 residues. Per the germline V gene, CDR1 is SGHTA and CDR2 is FQGTGA. With V trimmed by 4 bases and J by 6 bases, 2 bases remained unmatched. CDR3 in DNA: TGTGCCAGCAGCTCGGACAGGGGGAATGGCTACACCTTC. Translated, it gives CASSSDRGNGYTF.

The chain combines TRBV2 with TRBJ1-1; 7 nucleotides agree with TRBD1. This CDR3 comprises 14 residues. The ends lost 5 bases at V and 6 bases at J; junction bases unmatched: 9. CDR1 and CDR2 (germline): SNHLY, FYNNEI. The CDR3 loop reads CASSNESGGAEAFF. CDR3 DNA sequence: TGTGCCAGCAGTAATGAATCAGGGGGTGCTGAAGCTTTCTTT. The full variable domain, completed using reference TRBV2 and TRBJ1-1, is EPEVTQTPSHQVTQMGQEVILRCVPISNHLYFYWYRQILGQKVEFLVSFYNNEISEKSEIFDDQFSVERPDGSNFTLKIRSTKLEDSAMYFCASSNESGGAEAFFGQGTRLTVV.

This clone appeared a few times. The chain carries TRBV7-2 and TRBJ2-1; tentative D call: TRBD2 (5 bases). The CDR3 extends over 15 amino acids. Germline V lookup: CDR1 SGHTA, CDR2 FQGNSA. The ends were cut back, 0 bases at V and 2 bases at J, with 8 bases in the middle. CDR3 DNA: TGTGCCAGCAGCTTAGCCCCGGGGACCTACAATGAGCAGTTCTTC. Protein: CASSLAPGTYNEQFF.

This clone has just one count. V and J are TRBV9 and TRBJ2-3; D is undetermined. This CDR3 contains 16 residues. Germline-derived CDR1 and CDR2 are SGDLS and YYNGEE. V shed 0 bases and J shed 5 bases, with 16 bases lying between them. The CDR3 reads CASSVGGATYQDTQYF. The CDR3 DNA reads as TGTGCCAGCAGCGTAGGTGGAGCAACCTACCAAGATACGCAGTATTTT.

The J gene is TRBJ1-5, the V gene TRBV19; TRBD1 agrees at 11 bases. Germline values: CDR1 LNHDA, CDR2 SQIVND (reference sequence). The length of the CDR3 is 15 residues. V shed 5 bases, J shed 5 bases, and the junction held 5 bases outside the gene matches. CDR3 bases: TGTGCCAGTAGTCCCGGGACAGGGGGTTATCAGCCCCAGCATTTT. Translated: CASSPGTGGYQPQHF.

This chain uses TRBV30 with TRBJ2-5; a weak D match, TRBD1 (6 bases). V shed 5 bases and J shed 9 bases, with 22 bases lying between them. The CDR3 length is 14 residues. CDR1 GTSNPN and CDR2 SVGIG come from the germline V gene (reference sequence). CDR3 sequence reads: CAWGGQTPRGAQYF. The CDR3 nucleotides read TGTGCCTGGGGGGGACAAACCCCCCGAGGGGCCCAGTACTTC.